This passage covers 26 T cell receptor beta chains from one sample sequenced in a study of T-cell memory formation after mild COVID-19. Each CDR3 protein is one row after TCRdb ran MiXCR on the 5' RACE reads. The sample has some 130,000 distinct CDR3 sequences, 20% to 25% seen once; the top ten hold 24%. Source material: PBMCs or a T cell subset sorted from them (not recorded which). These receptors were obtained from an adult woman who had mild COVID-19 (a few samples of this study predate the infection). Cell type and time point are not known.

This clonotype was found many times. This CDR3 reads CASSQQGMGTEAFF. The CDR3 region has the DNA TGTGCCAGCAGCCAACAGGGAATGGGGACTGAAGCTTTCTTT. The chain joins TRBV7-3 to TRBJ1-1; possible D gene TRBD1, 6 bases. Trimming cost V 5 bases and J 5 bases, with 15 bases left between them. CDR1 SGHTA and CDR2 FQGTGA come from the germline V gene. This CDR3 contains 14 residues.

This chain joins TRBV7-9 and TRBJ1-2; possible D gene TRBD1, 5 bases. Germline CDR1 is SEHNR and CDR2 is FQNEAQ (reference sequence). V gave up 3 bases and J gave up 3 bases, with 14 bases separating them. This CDR3 region has 15 residues. The chain's CDR3 is CASSLPEEGDYGYTF. For the CDR3, the DNA is TGTGCCAGCAGCTTGCCAGAAGAAGGGGACTATGGCTACACCTTC.

There are a few counts of this clonotype. The chain is built from TRBV27 and TRBJ2-1; D is unresolved. This CDR3 region has 13 residues. Germline CDR1 MNHEY, CDR2 SMNVEV (reference sequence). Trimming left V 3 bases short and J 10 bases short, with 13 bases between. As DNA, the CDR3 is TGTGCCAGCAGTTTTGGTGCGGCGTCGGAGCAGTTCTTC. Encoded protein: CASSFGAASEQFF.

This clonotype was counted a few times. The chain carries TRBV7-9 and TRBJ2-7, with 8 nucleotides matching TRBD2. V gave up 1 base and J gave up 1 base; unmatched junction bases: 6. This CDR3 is built from 16 residues. Germline assignment: CDR1 SEHNR and CDR2 FQNEAQ (reference sequence). The CDR3 DNA is TGTGCCAGCAGCTTAGTGCTAGCGGGTTCTTCCTACGAGCAGTACTTC. This encodes CASSLVLAGSSYEQYF.

The chain carries TRBV7-8 and TRBJ2-1; D is ambiguous. Germline V lookup: CDR1 SGHVS, CDR2 FQNEAQ. This CDR3 has 12 amino acids. Trimming removed 0 bases from V and 10 bases from J, with 7 bases in between. The CDR3 bases are TGTGCCAGCAGCTTAGCCCCGTTGGAGCAGTTCTTC. Translation: CASSLAPLEQFF. The variable domain in full, completed from reference TRBV7-8 and TRBJ2-1, reads GAGVSQSPRYKVAKRGQDVALRCDPISGHVSLFWYQQALGQGPEFLTYFQNEAQLDKSGLPSDRFFAERPEGSVSTLKIQRTQQEDSAVYLCASSLAPLEQFFGPGTRLTVL.

The chain uses TRBV18 and TRBJ1-1; no reliable D call. Germline lookup yields CDR1 KGHSH and CDR2 LQKENI. V lost 6 bases to trimming and J lost 1 base, with 12 bases between them. The CDR3 consists of 14 residues. CDR3 bases: TGTGCCAGCTCCATAGGACGGCAGAACACTGAAGCTTTCTTT. This sequence encodes CASSIGRQNTEAFF.

V and J are TRBV7-9 and TRBJ2-3; 7 bases are shared with TRBD1. Germline V gene lookup returns CDR1 SEHNR and CDR2 FQNEAQ (reference sequence). J was trimmed by 0 bases and V by 5 bases; bases with no gene match: 8. The CDR3 contains 16 residues. The CDR3 nucleotides are TGTGCCAGCAGCACCCCCGGGACAGCTAGCACAGATACGCAGTATTTT. Translating gives CASSTPGTASTDTQYF.

CDR3 loop: CSVCPQDNSYEQYF. The CDR3 DNA follows: TGCAGCGTTTGTCCCCAGGACAACTCCTACGAGCAGTACTTC. The gene calls are TRBV29-1 and TRBJ2-7; the D gene is possibly TRBD1 (5 bases). CDR3 length equals 14 residues. Germline CDR1 SQVTM, CDR2 ANQGSEA. Trimming shortened V by 5 bases and J by 0 bases, and 14 bases separated the two germline ends.

This rearrangement joins TRBV4-2 to TRBJ2-7, with unresolved D. Between the trimmed V and J ends, which lost 0 bases and 0 bases, there was a span of 24 bases. The germline CDR1 and CDR2 sequences are LGHNA and YNFKEQ. The CDR3 sequence is 20 residues long. In DNA, the CDR3 is TGTGCCAGCAGCCAAGATGTGGGTACGACGCCACGAACGAGCTCCTACGAGCAGTACTTC. It specifies CASSQDVGTTPRTSSYEQYF.

This clonotype occurred a few times. The chain links TRBV29-1 to TRBJ2-7; tentatively, D is TRBD1 or TRBD2 (5 bases each). This CDR3 is 12 amino acids long. The germline V gene has CDR1 SQVTM and CDR2 ANQGSEA. Between the trimmed V and J ends, which lost 1 base and 2 bases, there was a span of 6 bases. CDR3 loop: CSVEGDPYEQYF. Written as DNA, the CDR3 is TGCAGCGTTGAAGGGGACCCCTACGAGCAGTACTTC.

This clonotype was recorded a few times. The gene calls are TRBV5-6 and TRBJ2-7, with 12 bases identical to TRBD1. In germline, CDR1 is SGHDT, CDR2 YYEEEE. This CDR3 region has 13 residues. J lost 10 bases, V lost 2 bases, and 4 bases had no gene match. In DNA form, the CDR3 reads TGTGCCAGCAGCTTCGGGACAGGGGGCTTTCAGTACTTC. Translation gives CASSFGTGGFQYF.

The rearrangement joins TRBV5-1 to TRBJ2-7; D not resolved. Looked up from germline, CDR1 is SGHRS and CDR2 is YFSETQ. V was cut by 5 bases and J by 0 bases, with 12 bases left in between. This CDR3 contains 14 residues. The chain's CDR3 is CASSFSGASYEQYF. CDR3 coding DNA: TGCGCCAGCAGTTTTTCCGGCGCCTCCTACGAGCAGTACTTC.

The rearrangement links TRBV10-3 to TRBJ2-1; 12 positions match TRBD2. Unmatched junction bases numbered 17, after V lost 4 bases and J lost 4 bases. Germline lookup yields CDR1 ENHRY and CDR2 SYGVKD. The CDR3 extends over 20 amino acids. The CDR3, as DNA: TGTGCCATCAGTGGTAATTGGCTAGCGGGAGGGCCGGAGAGGTACAATGAGCAGTTCTTC. Translated: CAISGNWLAGGPERYNEQFF.

The V and J genes are TRBV6-5 and TRBJ2-1; 9 bases map to TRBD2. This CDR3 has 21 amino acids. J gave up 0 bases and V 1 base, and 16 bases lay outside the gene matches. CDR1 is MNHEY, CDR2 SVGAGI, per germline. CDR3 loop: CASSYYPPGLAALSSYNEQFF. For the CDR3, the DNA is TGTGCCAGCAGTTACTATCCCCCGGGACTAGCTGCGTTGAGCTCCTACAATGAGCAGTTCTTC.

The chain joins TRBV20-1 to TRBJ2-3; D is unclear. V lost 2 bases, J lost 2 bases, and 11 bases lay in between. Germline-derived CDR1 and CDR2 are DFQATT and SNEGSKA (reference sequence). CDR3 length: 14 residues. This CDR3 reads CSARSQTATDTQYF. CDR3 in DNA: TGCAGTGCTAGATCTCAGACCGCCACAGATACGCAGTATTTT.

This clonotype was counted many times. The gene calls are TRBV19 and TRBJ1-2; a possible D gene is TRBD1 (5 bases). The V end lost 6 bases, the J end lost 4 bases, and 12 bases lay between the germline ends. Germline lookup yields CDR1 LNHDA and CDR2 SQIVND (reference sequence). The CDR3 consists of 13 residues. CDR3 in DNA: TGTGCCAGTAGGCCGGCCGGGGGCTATGGCTACACCTTC. Translation: CASRPAGGYGYTF.

CDR3 in amino acids: CASSFWDRGRHDGDTQYF. DNA of the CDR3: TGTGCCAGCAGTTTCTGGGACAGGGGACGACATGATGGGGATACGCAGTATTTT. The rearrangement links TRBV12-3 or TRBV12-4 to TRBJ2-3; the match to TRBD1 covers 10 bases. The CDR3 spans 18 residues. V lost 3 bases and J lost 6; bases outside the gene matches: 15.

This clonotype came up many times. This chain joins TRBV24-1 and TRBJ2-7, with D perhaps being TRBD1 or TRBD2 (5 bases each). The V end lost 1 base, the J end lost 12 bases, and 24 bases lay between the germline ends. In germline, CDR1 is KGHDR, CDR2 SFDVKD. There are 16 residues in the CDR3. The CDR3 sequence: CATSDLGDGAIRRWYF. In nucleotides, the CDR3 is TGTGCCACCAGTGATTTAGGGGACGGCGCGATTCGTAGGTGGTACTTC.

DNA for the CDR3: TGTGCCAGCAGTTCCCTCTCCCAGATCCCTGGTGGCTACACCTTC. As protein: CASSSLSQIPGGYTF. The V and J genes are TRBV27 and TRBJ1-2; D not resolved. This CDR3 region has 15 residues. V was pared by 4 bases and J by 7 bases, with 19 bases between. Per the germline V gene, CDR1 is MNHEY and CDR2 is SMNVEV (reference sequence).

In its sample, this clonotype was seen a few times. The chain joins TRBV30 to TRBJ2-1, with 8 bases matching TRBD2. CDR1 is GTSNPN, CDR2 SVGIG, per germline (reference sequence). V lost 0 bases and J lost 7; bases outside the gene matches: 8. The CDR3 consists of 15 residues. The CDR3 DNA follows: TGTGCCTGGAGTGTACCTATCGGGAGGGATAATGAGCAGTTCTTC. Its protein product is CAWSVPIGRDNEQFF.

This clonotype was observed a few times. V and J are TRBV29-1 and TRBJ2-5; D uncertain. The length of the CDR3 is 12 residues. V lost 7 bases and J 4 bases, leaving 13 bases between the germline ends. Germline V gene lookup returns CDR1 SQVTM and CDR2 ANQGSEA. The DNA of the CDR3 is TGCAGCGCAACTCTACGGTCAGAGACCCAGTACTTC. It codes for CSATLRSETQYF. The variable domain in full, completed from reference TRBV29-1 and TRBJ2-5, reads SAVISQKPSRDICQRGTSLTIQCQVDSQVTMMFWYRQQPGQSLTLIATANQGSEATYESGFVIDKFPISRPNLTFSTLTVSNMSPEDSSIYLCSATLRSETQYFGPGTRLLVL.

This clonotype was picked up a small number of times. The chain combines TRBV27 with TRBJ2-7, with 10 bases aligning to TRBD2. V lost 5 bases, J lost 5 bases, and 6 bases stayed unmatched. This CDR3 is 14 amino acids long. Germline-derived CDR1 and CDR2 are MNHEY and SMNVEV (reference sequence). This CDR3 reads CASSQSSGSNEQYF. In nucleotides, the CDR3 is TGTGCCAGCAGTCAATCTAGCGGGAGTAACGAGCAGTACTTC.

This clonotype was detected ten times or more. This chain joins TRBV7-9 and TRBJ1-4; D is uncertain. Germline V gene lookup returns CDR1 SEHNR and CDR2 FQNEAQ (reference sequence). The CDR3 is made up of 14 amino acids. V dropped 6 bases and J dropped 6 bases, with 14 bases sitting between them. CDR3 loop: CASSLRREDEKLFF. The CDR3 DNA is TGTGCCAGCAGTCTCCGGAGGGAAGATGAAAAACTGTTTTTT.

The rearrangement links TRBV25-1 to TRBJ1-2, with D perhaps TRBD1 (5 bases). This CDR3 contains 12 residues. V lost 5 bases to trimming and J lost 6 bases, with 10 bases between them. Germline V gene data show CDR1 as MGHDK and CDR2 as SYGVNS. The CDR3 here is CASSPGFDGYTF. In nucleotides, the CDR3 is TGTGCCAGCAGTCCAGGGTTCGATGGCTACACCTTC.

The chain couples TRBV29-1 to TRBJ1-2; no firm D call. V was pared by 8 bases and J by 1 base, with 14 bases between. Per germline, CDR1 SQVTM and CDR2 ANQGSEA. The CDR3 length is 13 residues. As DNA, the CDR3 is TGCAGCACCGGTGGGCAAGATAACTATGGCTACACCTTC. Encoded protein: CSTGGQDNYGYTF. Filled out from reference TRBV29-1 and TRBJ1-2, the complete variable domain reads SAVISQKPSRDICQRGTSLTIQCQVDSQVTMMFWYRQQPGQSLTLIATANQGSEATYESGFVIDKFPISRPNLTFSTLTVSNMSPEDSSIYLCSTGGQDNYGYTFGSGTRLTVV.

This chain joins TRBV29-1 and TRBJ1-2; D remains unclear. The V and J ends lost 7 bases and 4 bases respectively, with 10 bases between them. The CDR3 contains 11 residues. CDR1 is SQVTM and CDR2 is ANQGSEA in the germline V gene. The CDR3 nucleotides read TGCAGCGCTTACACCGCCTATGGCTACACCTTC. This gives the protein CSAYTAYGYTF.